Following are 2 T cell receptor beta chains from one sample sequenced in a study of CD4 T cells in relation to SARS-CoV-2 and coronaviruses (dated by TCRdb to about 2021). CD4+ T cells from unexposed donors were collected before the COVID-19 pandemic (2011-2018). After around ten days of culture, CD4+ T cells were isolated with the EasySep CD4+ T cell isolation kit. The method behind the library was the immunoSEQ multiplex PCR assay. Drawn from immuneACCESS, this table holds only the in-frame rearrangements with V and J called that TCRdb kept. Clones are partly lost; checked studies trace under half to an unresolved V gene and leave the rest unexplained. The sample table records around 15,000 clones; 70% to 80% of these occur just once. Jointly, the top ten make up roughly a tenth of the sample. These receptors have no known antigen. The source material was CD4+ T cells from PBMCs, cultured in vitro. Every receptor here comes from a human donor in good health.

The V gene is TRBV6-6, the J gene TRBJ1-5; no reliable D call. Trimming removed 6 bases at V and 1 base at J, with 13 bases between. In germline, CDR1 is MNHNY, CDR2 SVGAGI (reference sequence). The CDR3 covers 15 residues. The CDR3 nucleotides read TGTGCCAGCAGCCCCGGGAGCCGGAGCAATCAGCCCCAGCATTTT. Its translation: CASSPGSRSNQPQHF.

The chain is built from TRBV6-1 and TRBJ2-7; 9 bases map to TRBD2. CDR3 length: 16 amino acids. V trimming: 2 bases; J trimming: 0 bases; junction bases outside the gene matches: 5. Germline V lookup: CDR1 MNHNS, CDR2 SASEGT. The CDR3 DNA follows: TGTGCCAGCAGTGAAAGTTTAGCGGGGGCCTCCTACGAGCAGTACTTC. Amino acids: CASSESLAGASYEQYF.